Given below is one TCR beta chain in context. This clone came up once. The antigen it recognizes is unknown. No base quality information exists; no much larger clone differs at one position. The CDR3 regions of human TCRbeta chains were analyzed by immunosequencing. In the paper's pipeline: TCRs in the repertoires were compared against a reference library of SARS-CoV-2-specific TCRs that had been generated with the MIRA antigen-specificity platform. Breadth meant the fraction of unique TCRs that were SARS-CoV-2-associated, whereas depth meant the fraction of total T cells that were SARS-CoV-2-associated. Using the MIRA data, each spike-specific TCR was mapped to the spike region that the TCR reacts to and placed in a CD4 or CD8 class. Log10-transformed breadth and depth values were compared by one-way ANOVA with Sidak's multiple comparisons tests. The source is immuneACCESS, and TCRdb retained only in-frame sequences with V and J called. Part of the clones is not carried over; for the studies checked, unresolved V genes explain less than half of this, and the remainder is unexplained. D and trimming come from the DNA, and the V and J calls and clone size come from that table. Across this sample there are 150,000 to 200,000 clones, with 90% to 95% seen only once. The ten top clones hold less than 2% of the sample.

The data were obtained in a study of T cell responses to AZD1222 COVID-19 vaccine listed by TCRdb under 2021. At the level of the whole study: TCR sequencing covered approximately 230 trial participants: 200 to 210 given two doses of AZD1222 and 26 given two doses of MenACWY control vaccine. Trial participants were enrolled by age into subgroups of 18-55, 56-69 and 70-plus years, and 148, 28 and 57 TCR-sequenced participants, respectively, were included in these subgroups.

From its cysteine to its phenylalanine, the CDR3 spans 13 amino acids. Only the CDR3 DNA stays, 39 bases, in frame from base 1. Here V drops 8 bases and J drops 7 bases, and the junction holds 5 bases not matched to any gene. The germline V gene specifies MNHEY as CDR1 and SVGAGI as CDR2. General study outcomes and caveats: Participants were mostly white British, with more females than males. The authors suggested clonal diversity may have been underestimated. In the small 56-69-year group, the increase in depth fell short of significance, most likely because of low power. No day 14 peak-response samples were available, so repertoires were characterized only after the peak T cell response. Conclusions about previously exposed vaccinees are limited, since just six AZD1222 recipients were seropositive for SARS-CoV-2 at baseline. Epitopes outside the regions mutated in the B.1.351 and B.1.1.7 variants were reportedly recognized by nearly half of the unique spike-specific TCRs. After two AZD1222 doses, spike-specific TCR breadth and depth were significantly higher than at day 0 and than in MenACWY recipients. CD4 TCRs associated with the vaccine covered the entire spike protein, and the dominant responses were in regions 160-218 and 743-854.

In the paper's terms, the time point label means: about 28 days (+/-7) after the second vaccine dose. AZD1222 recipients whose second dose came at about 4 weeks and those whose second dose came at about 12 weeks were combined into one group, since spike-specific TCR depth and breadth did not differ between the two schedules. Vaccinee samples came from UK trials COV001 and COV002, including a single-blind randomized controlled phase 2/3 trial of AZD1222 (ChAdOx1 nCoV-19) in healthy adults. For TCRbeta chain sequencing, PBMC samples from trial participants were taken at day 0 and at day 28 after the second dose.

The receptor was derived from an adult who received the AZD1222 COVID-19 vaccine. Sequences were derived from peripheral blood, sampled 28 days after the second AZD1222 dose. The rearrangement joined TRBV6-5 to TRBJ1-6, with 7 bases aligning to TRBD1. The DNA sequence is as follows: TGTGCCAGCTACAGGGGTACGAATTCACCCCTCCACTTT. Its coded protein is CASYRGTNSPLHF.